This T cell receptor beta chain was captured in a study of blood T cells in healthy people across ages (dated by TCRdb to between 2014 and 2017). Context from the whole study: In model experiments, template switching captured about one uniquely barcoded TCR beta cDNA molecule for every two T cells. The study analyzed two additional independent replicas of 1 million unique cDNA reads from the same blood draw for two donors, one aged 18 to 30 and one aged 80 or older. The donors were split into four age groups: young (average 16 years), middle-aged (39), aged (approximately 59) and long-lived (approximately 80). Age-related changes in TCR beta repertoire diversity were measured in the study by deep sequencing normalized with unique cDNA molecular identifiers. To avoid experimental bias, donors of different ages were distributed randomly across sequencing lanes. General findings and caveats noted by the study authors: Total diversity estimates from one million sequenced T cells were considered lower bounds and underestimates. As age increased, observed TCR beta diversity per million T cells dropped in a roughly linear way, and a significant reduction was already evident by age roughly 36. A strong correlation was found between observed TCR beta diversity and the percentage of naive T cells measured by flow cytometry. The CMV infection status of donors was not known, potentially confounding age-related changes in expanded clonotypes. Compared with the aged group, the long-lived group had more naive CD4+ T cells, fewer expanded clones and increased TCR diversity, a pattern suggesting age selection. Bulk unsorted PBMC profiling prevented conclusive comparison of naive and antigen-experienced compartments.

Donors were 40 or so systemically healthy Caucasian individuals from Russia aged roughly 6 to 100 years. Roughly 9 milliliters of peripheral blood were drawn from each donor into EDTA-treated Vacutainer tubes. PBMCs were isolated by Ficoll-Paque density-gradient centrifugation, with at least 6 million obtained per sample. Total RNA was extracted from PBMCs with Trizol reagent, with at least 5.5 micrograms obtained per sample. For every donor, flow cytometry on a PBMC aliquot measured the percentage of naive CD45RAhigh/CD27high T cells. Library preparation used 5' RACE. Sequenced using an Illumina HiSeq 2500. A second 7 to 11 cycle PCR used a sample-barcoded 5' primer and a J-beta primer mix. Each TCR beta cDNA molecule received a unique molecular identifier from a template-switch 5' adaptor carrying 12 random nucleotides. Each sample yielded at least 3 million CDR3-containing paired-end reads. First-strand cDNA synthesis was performed from all RNA using the Mint cDNA synthesis kit, with priming by a TRBC-specific oligonucleotide. All cDNA was treated with uracil-DNA glycosylase and then went through a first 18-cycle PCR with the universal primers M1SS and BC2_uni_R. Processing in the source paper ran as follows. For normalization, 1 million high-quality reads were randomly selected from each sample, with every read carrying a distinct molecular identifier. Reads with shared molecular identifiers were discarded instead of being binned into consensus sequences. MiTCR, with a Q25 quality threshold and the strictest error-elimination algorithm, was used for CDR3 identification, clonotype clustering and error correction. Lower-bound total TCR beta diversity was estimated with a nonparametric unseen species model using Euler transformation. TCRdb reran the public reads through fastp at Q25 and MiXCR, keeping productive beta chains. Each CDR3 protein gets just one entry, which takes the most common genes and DNA from the rows behind it. TCRdb, not the original authors, processed these V and J calls. The sample records 1.2 million to 1.5 million distinct CDR3 sequences, about 40% of which are singletons. Less than 8% of the sample belongs to the ten largest clones.

In the germline V gene, CDR1 corresponds to SGHNT and CDR2 to YENEEA. Trimming takes 1 base from V and 5 bases from J, and the germline ends sit 14 bases apart. The CDR3 spans 15 residues, from the cysteine through the phenylalanine. CDR3 DNA is the only sequence kept; it has 45 bases, read in frame from the first base. About this clonotype itself: Its antigen specificity is not known. Base-call qualities are not available, and no considerably larger clone is one nucleotide away.

The chain couples TRBV11-3 to TRBJ1-1; the D gene remains uncertain. What was sequenced was blood. The sequence derives from a woman aged 18-30 years in good health. The DNA is as follows: TGTGCCAGCAGCTTAGGGGGAGGGCCAGCGACTGAAGCTTTCTTT. Its translation reads: CASSLGGGPATEAFF.